A selection of T cell receptor beta chains follows, all from one sample in a study of blood T cells in healthy people across ages. In TCRdb, the 5' RACE reads were re-called with MiXCR into one record per CDR3 protein. The sample lists roughly 640,000 distinct CDR3 sequences; approximately 30% were seen once. The material sequenced was blood. The receptors come from a woman of 80 years or more in good health. Each CDR3 is given with its conserved first and last residue. Fields, in order: CDR3 length, V gene, D gene, J gene, clone size, CDR3 DNA, CDR3 protein. The D gene is left open where the match is weak. Size tells how often a clone was seen (once, few, many) or the class of an expanded clone, and some rows leave it out.

10	TRBV30	.	TRBJ1-2	.	TGTGCCGGAAAAAGCTATGGCTACACCTTC	CAGKSYGYTF
15	TRBV25-1	.	TRBJ2-1	.	TGTGCCAGCAGTGAATACGATCAGAGCCAAGAGACCCAGTTCTTC	CASSEYDQSQETQFF
13	TRBV29-1	.	TRBJ1-2	.	TGCAGCGTTGTAAATACGGCCGGGGGTGGCTACACCTTC	CSVVNTAGGGYTF
13	TRBV19	.	TRBJ1-2	.	TGTGCCATCGCCGCGCAGGCTGACTATGGCTACACCTTC	CAIAAQADYGYTF
13	TRBV30	TRBD2	TRBJ2-7	.	TGTGCCTGGGCTAGCGGGGGGGGGTACGAGCAGTACTTC	CAWASGGGYEQYF
17	TRBV14	.	TRBJ1-3	.	TGTGCCAGCAGCCAACTGACAGAGGGATTTTCTGGAAACACCATATATTTT	CASSQLTEGFSGNTIYF
15	TRBV6-1	TRBD2	TRBJ2-7	.	TGTGCCAGCAGTGAGGGGACTAGCGGGGGGTGGGAGCAGTACTTC	CASSEGTSGGWEQYF
14	TRBV7-9	.	TRBJ1-2	.	TGTGCCAGCAGCTTAGCCCGCGCCCGCTATGGCTACACCTTC	CASSLARARYGYTF
14	TRBV7-3	.	TRBJ2-1	many	TGTGCCAGCAGCTTGACCCACCTCGGTAATGAGCAGTTCTTC	CASSLTHLGNEQFF
19	TRBV21-1	.	TRBJ2-6	.	TGTGCCACCTCGTTAGAACCCGGGACAGTCCTCTCTGGGGCCAACGTCCCGACTTTC	CATSLEPGTVLSGANVPTF
14	TRBV20-1	.	TRBJ1-1	few	TGCAGTGCTAGCACAGGGAGGGTATACACTGAAGCTTTCTTT	CSASTGRVYTEAFF
14	TRBV28	.	TRBJ2-7	many	TGTGCCAGCAGTTTAGAGGGAACCTACTACGAGCAGTACTTC	CASSLEGTYYEQYF
14	TRBV20-1	.	TRBJ2-3	few	TGCAGTGGATCGTCGGGACTCCTCACAGGTACGCAGTATTTT	CSGSSGLLTGTQYF
14	TRBV6-2/TRBV6-3	.	TRBJ2-1	many	TGTGCCAGCAGTGACCCTTTCGTCCAGGCTGAGCAGTTCTTC	CASSDPFVQAEQFF
18	TRBV6-2/TRBV6-3	TRBD2	TRBJ2-3	many	TGTGCCAGCAGACCCCTCTCCCTAACTAGCGGGGGTTCAGATACGCAGTATTTT	CASRPLSLTSGGSDTQYF
14	TRBV9	.	TRBJ2-3	many	TGTGCCAGCAGCATTGAACCGAGCACAGATACGCAGTATTTT	CASSIEPSTDTQYF